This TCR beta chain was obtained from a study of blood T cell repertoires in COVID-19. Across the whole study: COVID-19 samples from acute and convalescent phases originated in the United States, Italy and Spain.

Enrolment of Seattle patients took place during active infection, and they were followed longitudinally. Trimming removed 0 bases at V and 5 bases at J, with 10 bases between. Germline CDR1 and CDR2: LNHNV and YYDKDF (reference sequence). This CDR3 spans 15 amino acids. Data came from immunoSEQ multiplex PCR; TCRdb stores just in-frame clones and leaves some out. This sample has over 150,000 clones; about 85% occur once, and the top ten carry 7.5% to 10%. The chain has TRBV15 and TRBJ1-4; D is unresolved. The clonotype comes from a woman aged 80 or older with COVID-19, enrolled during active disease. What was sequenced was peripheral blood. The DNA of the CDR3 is TGTGCCACCAGCAGAGATGTTGGGGAGAATGAAAAACTGTTTTTT. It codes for CATSRDVGENEKLFF.